This T cell receptor (beta chain) was sequenced during a study of CD8+ T cells in alopecia areata. In the study overall: Tofacitinib ran 6 to 18 months, followed by 6 months off drug.

Germline CDR1 reads SGHNT; CDR2 reads YYREEE (reference sequence). This CDR3 region has 13 residues. V was pared by 1 base and J by 8 bases, with 10 bases between. In each case, RNA was isolated and then reverse transcribed into cDNA as the sequencing template. Assay: immunoSEQ multiplex PCR; the TCRdb copy retains only in-frame clones and omits some. The sample lists about 97,000 clones; around 38% were seen once. What was sequenced was CD4+ T cells sorted from blood. This sequence joins TRBV5-4 and TRBJ2-1; D possibly corresponds to TRBD1 (6 bases). The receptor's source is a human donor with alopecia areata. The CDR3 loop reads CASSLPRGHEQFF. CDR3 sequence (DNA): TGTGCCAGCAGCTTGCCCAGGGGCCATGAGCAGTTCTTC. Full variable domain (outside the CDR3, taken from reference TRBV5-4 and TRBJ2-1): ETGVTQSPTHLIKTRGQQVTLRCSSQSGHNTVSWYQQALGQGPQFIFQYYREEENGRGNFPPRFSGLQFPNYSSELNVNALELDDSALYLCASSLPRGHEQFFGPGTRLTVL.